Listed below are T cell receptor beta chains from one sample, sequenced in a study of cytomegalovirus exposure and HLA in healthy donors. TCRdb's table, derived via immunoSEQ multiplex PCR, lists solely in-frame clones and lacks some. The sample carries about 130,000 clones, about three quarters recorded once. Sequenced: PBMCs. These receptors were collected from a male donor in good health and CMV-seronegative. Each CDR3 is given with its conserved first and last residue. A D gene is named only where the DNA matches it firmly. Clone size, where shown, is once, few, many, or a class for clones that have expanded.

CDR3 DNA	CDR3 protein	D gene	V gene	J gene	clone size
TGTGCCAGCAGCAAAGGTGGACAGGGGGCTTTCTTT	CASSKGGQGAFF	NA	TRBV21-1	TRBJ1-1	NA
TGTGCCAGCAGCTTAGACCCTAGGGGGACAGTCTACGAGCAGTACTTC	CASSLDPRGTVYEQYF	TRBD1	TRBV7-9	TRBJ2-7	NA
TGTGCCAGCAGCCCACTGTCGGGGGGGAAAAATGAGCAGTTCTTC	CASSPLSGGKNEQFF	TRBD2	TRBV9	TRBJ2-1	few
TGTGCCAGCTCACGAGAACAAACGGGCACTGAAGCTTTCTTT	CASSREQTGTEAFF	NA	TRBV18	TRBJ1-1	NA
TGTGCCAGCAGAGGGGACAGGGGGGGCTACAATGAGCAGTTCTTC	CASRGDRGGYNEQFF	TRBD1	TRBV27	TRBJ2-1	NA
TGTGCCAGCAGCTTGGAAGGGGTTGAGCAGTACTTC	CASSLEGVEQYF	NA	TRBV5-6	TRBJ2-7	NA
TGTGCCAGCAGCCAAGAGGCAGGGCAGGACGAGCAGTACTTC	CASSQEAGQDEQYF	NA	TRBV13	TRBJ2-7	NA
TGTGCCAGCAGCTCCGGGGTTTTAACGCAGTATTTT	CASSSGVLTQYF	NA	TRBV9	TRBJ2-3	NA
TGTGCCAGCAGCTTACCAAGCGGGAGAGCCATCTACGAGCAGTACTTC	CASSLPSGRAIYEQYF	TRBD2	TRBV11-2	TRBJ2-7	NA
TGTGCCAGCAGCTTGGCTACGTTTGAGCAGTACTTC	CASSLATFEQYF	NA	TRBV5-6	TRBJ2-7	NA
TGTGCTAGTGGTTTGCCCAGGCGCGGGGCCGAGACTGAAGCTTTCTTT	CASGLPRRGAETEAFF	NA	TRBV12-5	TRBJ1-1	NA
TGCGCCAGCAGCCAAGTGGGACAGGCCTACGAGCAGTACTTC	CASSQVGQAYEQYF	TRBD1	TRBV4-1	TRBJ2-7	NA
TGTGCCACCAGCAGAGGGGACAGGGACCATGAAGCTTTCTTT	CATSRGDRDHEAFF	TRBD1	TRBV15	TRBJ1-1	few
TGTGCCAGCAGCCGCGGGACGACTGAAGCTTTCTTT	CASSRGTTEAFF	NA	TRBV4-2	TRBJ1-1	NA
TGTGCCAGCAGCTTAGTGGTTCTTCGGGGGATTTACATGAACACTGAAGCTTTCTTT	CASSLVVLRGIYMNTEAFF	NA	TRBV7-2	TRBJ1-1	NA
TGTGCCAGCTCACCACTACCCCGGGACAGGAACTATGGCTACACCTTC	CASSPLPRDRNYGYTF	TRBD1	TRBV18	TRBJ1-2	NA
TGTGCCACCAGCGGGGGCTATGGAACACAAGAGACCCAGTACTTC	CATSGGYGTQETQYF	NA	TRBV15	TRBJ2-5	NA
TGCGCCAGCAGTGAGTCGACAAACAGGGGGCGCACAGATACGCAGTATTTT	CASSESTNRGRTDTQYF	TRBD1	TRBV10-2	TRBJ2-3	NA
TGTTCCAGCAGCCCTCCGGGCGGGGCGAGCTCCTACGAGCAGTACTTC	CSSSPPGGASSYEQYF	NA	TRBV7-9	TRBJ2-7	NA
TGTGCCAGCAGCTTAGGTCGGTCCGCACGCCAAGAGACCCAGTACTTC	CASSLGRSARQETQYF	NA	TRBV7-6	TRBJ2-5	NA
TGTGCCACCAGCAGAGATCCGGGAGGGAGGGGCAATGAGCAGTTCTTC	CATSRDPGGRGNEQFF	TRBD2	TRBV15	TRBJ2-1	few
TGTGCCAGCAGCTTAGGGGCAGGGATGAACACTGAAGCTTTCTTT	CASSLGAGMNTEAFF	NA	TRBV7-2	TRBJ1-1	NA
TGTGCCAGCAGCGACGACAGGGTTGAATATACGCAGTATTTT	CASSDDRVEYTQYF	TRBD1	TRBV7-9	TRBJ2-3	NA
TGTGCCAGCAGCGTAGTTGGGGGGGTCCGCACAGATACGCAGTATTTT	CASSVVGGVRTDTQYF	TRBD2	TRBV9	TRBJ2-3	NA
TGTGCCAGCAGCTTCGACTCAGTAGCCAAAAACATTCAGTACTTC	CASSFDSVAKNIQYF	NA	TRBV7-2	TRBJ2-4	NA
TGTGCCTCCGGCCTCGGACAGTTGAACACTGAAGCTTTCTTT	CASGLGQLNTEAFF	NA	TRBV27	TRBJ1-1	NA
TGTGCCAGCAGCAAGGGACAGGGGGAGACCGGGGAGCTGTTTTTT	CASSKGQGETGELFF	TRBD1	TRBV7-9	TRBJ2-2	NA
TGTGCCAGCAGCTTTGATCGGACAGGGCGTCAGCCCCAGCATTTT	CASSFDRTGRQPQHF	TRBD1	TRBV7-8	TRBJ1-5	NA
TGTGCCAGCAGTGCCCCGACGGGACAGTCGACTGGAAACACCATATATTTT	CASSAPTGQSTGNTIYF	TRBD1	TRBV6-1	TRBJ1-3	once
TGTGCCAGCAGCTTGGGAGGCAGCAATCAGCCCCAGCATTTT	CASSLGGSNQPQHF	NA	TRBV5-4	TRBJ1-5	few
TGCGCCAGCAGCTTAGGGCGAGGGGGAAATGAGCAGTTCTTC	CASSLGRGGNEQFF	NA	TRBV5-1	TRBJ2-1	NA
TGCGCCAGCAGCCAAATGGGATACCCGACAGGGGATGGGGCCTCTTACGAGCAGTACTTC	CASSQMGYPTGDGASYEQYF	TRBD1	TRBV4-1	TRBJ2-7	few
TGCGCCAGCAGCCAAGTCTGGGGCCCTGAAGCTTTCTTT	CASSQVWGPEAFF	NA	TRBV4-1	TRBJ1-1	NA
TGTGCCACCAAGGGTAGCGGTACCTACGAGCAGTACTTC	CATKGSGTYEQYF	NA	TRBV15	TRBJ2-7	once
TGTGCTAGCAGCTTGAGACTAGCGGGAGGGGACCCATCCTACAATGAGCAGTTCTTC	CASSLRLAGGDPSYNEQFF	TRBD2	TRBV7-7	TRBJ2-1	NA
TGTACCAGCAGTTACACGGGAGGCAAAGAGACCCAGTACTTC	CTSSYTGGKETQYF	TRBD2	TRBV6-5	TRBJ2-5	NA
TGTGCCAGCAGTGATCCACAGGGTACCTATGGCTACACCTTC	CASSDPQGTYGYTF	NA	TRBV7-9	TRBJ1-2	NA
TGTTCCAGCAGCCTTCCATCGGGGGGGCGGGAGAACACAGATACGCAGTATTTT	CSSSLPSGGRENTDTQYF	TRBD2	TRBV7-9	TRBJ2-3	NA
TGTGCCAGCAACTTAATGGGCCGAGGGTTCGCGAATTCACCCCTCCACTTT	CASNLMGRGFANSPLHF	NA	TRBV7-2	TRBJ1-6	NA
TGCGCCAGCACCCCCAGCCCAAGGAGTGAAGCTTTCTTT	CASTPSPRSEAFF	NA	TRBV5-1	TRBJ1-1	NA
TGTGCCAGCAGTTTCGGACAGCAAGAGACCCAGTACTTC	CASSFGQQETQYF	NA	TRBV28	TRBJ2-5	NA
TGTGCCAGCTCACCCCCGGGACTAGCGGGAGGGTACGAGCAGTACTTC	CASSPPGLAGGYEQYF	TRBD2	TRBV18	TRBJ2-7	NA
TGTGCCAGCAGCTTGCAGGGTTTTCATGGAAACACCATATATTTT	CASSLQGFHGNTIYF	NA	TRBV5-8	TRBJ1-3	NA
TGTGCCATCAGACCGGGACAGGGGGACTATGGCTACACCTTC	CAIRPGQGDYGYTF	TRBD1	TRBV10-3	TRBJ1-2	few
TGCGCCAGCAGCTTGAGTGGGCTCTCACAGGTGTACTTC	CASSLSGLSQVYF	NA	TRBV5-1	TRBJ2-7	NA
TGCGCCAGCAGCCAAGGGGACGGGACAGTCGCTTTTTTAGCCAAAAACATTCAGTACTTC	CASSQGDGTVAFLAKNIQYF	TRBD1	TRBV4-1	TRBJ2-4	once
TGTGCCAGCAGCCGAACAGGGGGCGAGCAGTACTTC	CASSRTGGEQYF	TRBD1	TRBV7-2	TRBJ2-7	NA
TGTGCCACCAGCAGAGGGCGGCAAGGACAGGGCAAAGTGATTGAGCAGTTCTTC	CATSRGRQGQGKVIEQFF	TRBD1	TRBV15	TRBJ2-1	NA
TGTGCCAGCAGCCGAGGGACTAGCGGGAGGGTTAGCACAGATACGCAGTATTTT	CASSRGTSGRVSTDTQYF	TRBD2	TRBV7-3	TRBJ2-3	NA
TGTGCCAGTAGGACTACAGGGCCCAATAGCAATCAGCCCCAGCATTTT	CASRTTGPNSNQPQHF	NA	TRBV19	TRBJ1-5	once
TGTGCCAGTACAGCGGCAGGGAACACCGGGGAGCTGTTTTTT	CASTAAGNTGELFF	NA	TRBV19	TRBJ2-2	NA
TGTGCCAGCAGCTTAATGGGAACAGGGGGGCCCGTCGACTCCGGGGCCAACGGCCTGACTTTC	CASSLMGTGGPVDSGANGLTF	TRBD1	TRBV7-3	TRBJ2-6	NA
TGTGCCAGCAGTTACGGTGGGCCGAATCAGCCCCAGCATTTT	CASSYGGPNQPQHF	NA	TRBV6-5	TRBJ1-5	NA
TGTGCTAGCAGCTCCGGGACTAGCGGGGGACAAGAGACCCAGTACTTC	CASSSGTSGGQETQYF	TRBD2	TRBV7-7	TRBJ2-5	NA
TGTGCCAGCAGCCCAACATTCCATAATTCACCCCTCCACTTT	CASSPTFHNSPLHF	NA	TRBV9	TRBJ1-6	NA
TGTGCCAGCGCCGCCGGCGGGGGCTACGAGCAGTACTTC	CASAAGGGYEQYF	TRBD2	TRBV19	TRBJ2-7	NA
TGTGCCAGCAGCCAAATTTCGGGTACTGAAGCTTTCTTT	CASSQISGTEAFF	NA	TRBV4-2	TRBJ1-1	NA
TGTGCCAGCAGCGTCGGGGGAGGCTCCCTCTTCTATGGCTACACCTTC	CASSVGGGSLFYGYTF	NA	TRBV9	TRBJ1-2	few